What follows describes a single T cell receptor beta chain. The method was immunoSEQ multiplex PCR; TCRdb's version includes in-frame clones alone and lacks a portion of them. This table holds about 180,000 clones, 80% found once. Germline V gene data show CDR1 as KGHSH and CDR2 as LQKENI. CDR3 size: 13 residues. V lost 3 bases, J lost 7 bases, and 12 bases lay in between. The data belong to a study of blood T cell repertoires in COVID-19. V usage is TRBV18 and J usage is TRBJ1-2; TRBD1 is a possible D gene (5 bases). The source material was peripheral blood. This TCR was recovered from a man aged 70 or older with active or convalescent COVID-19. As DNA, the CDR3 is TGTGCCAGCTCACCGATAGGGGATTCTGGCTACACCTTC. Translated, it gives CASSPIGDSGYTF.